This TCR beta chain was captured by sequencing in a study of blood T cell repertoires in COVID-19. As for the study in general: Specimens from acute and convalescent COVID-19 originated in the United States, Italy and Spain. T cells, B-cell-depleted T cells, or PBMCs provided the cDNA or gDNA that served as material.

Original handling: Counts of nucleated cells, estimated from reference gene primer amplification, were obtained. Only in-frame clones appear in the TCRdb table, and some are missing; sequencing was by immunoSEQ multiplex PCR. Clonal size and the V and J genes are those of that table, whereas D and trimming came from the DNA. Of around 250,000 clones in the sample, less than 85% were seen once. The V segment lost 5 bases and the J segment 4 bases; nucleotides outside the gene matches: 5. This CDR3 region has 15 residues. From germline, CDR1 is MGHDK and CDR2 SYGVNS. Sequenced material: peripheral blood. The chain couples TRBV25-1 to TRBJ2-2; 9 bases are shared with TRBD1. This clonotype originated in a woman aged 18-30 years with acute or convalescent COVID-19. The CDR3: CASSRQGGGTGELFF. In DNA, the CDR3 is TGTGCCAGCAGTCGACAGGGGGGCGGCACCGGGGAGCTGTTTTTT. The full variable domain, with the rest looked up from reference TRBV25-1 and TRBJ2-2, is EADIYQTPRYLVIGTGKKITLECSQTMGHDKMYWYQQDPGMELHLIHYSYGVNSTEKGDLSSESTVSRIRTEHFPLTLESARPSHTSQYLCASSRQGGGTGELFFGEGSRLTVL.